This TCR beta chain is drawn from a study of cytomegalovirus exposure and HLA in healthy donors. In the PCR, 60 Vbeta and 13 Jbeta primers were used. Generated by immunoSEQ multiplex PCR, the TCRdb table keeps only in-frame clones and is missing some. Seen here are 100,000 or so clones, more than 65% observed once, and the top ten hold more than 3%. Study-wide points: Immune exposure information comprised only CMV serostatus. Earlier analysis found most TCR beta V segments productive about 90% or about 30% of the time. High specificity and sensitivity for cytomegalovirus status were reported for the classifier.

V lost 2 bases, J lost 8 bases, and 13 bases lay in between. CDR1 is MNHEY, CDR2 SVGAGI, per germline. The CDR3 extends over 14 amino acids. As for this clone: Its antigen is undetermined.

What was sequenced was PBMCs. The receptor comes from a woman aged 50 to 60 in good health and CMV-seropositive. This chain joins TRBV6-5 and TRBJ1-5; D possibly corresponds to TRBD1 (6 bases). The CDR3 region is CASSYGGGREPQHF. As DNA, the CDR3 is TGTGCCAGCAGTTACGGCGGGGGGCGGGAGCCCCAGCATTTT.